The rows below give T cell receptor beta chains drawn from one sample of a study of Ad26.COV2.S vaccination and SARS-CoV-2 variants. Measured with immunoSEQ multiplex PCR; TCRdb has only the in-frame clones, and not every one. The data show around 450,000 clones, with approximately 92% seen just once and 10% to 15% held by the top ten. The sample in question was peripheral blood, obtained in a trial of Ad26.COV2.S vaccine versus placebo. The receptors shown here come from a person between 18 and 65 years old who received the Ad26.COV2.S COVID-19 vaccine or a placebo. CDR3s include the opening cysteine and the closing phenylalanine or tryptophan. Fields, in order: D gene, J gene, clone size, V gene, CDR3 DNA, CDR3 protein. D genes are given only for firm matches. Only some rows state a clone size, as once, few, many or a class for expanded clones.

D: NA; J: TRBJ1-2; size: NA; V: TRBV12-3/TRBV12-4; DNA: TGTGCCAGCAGTTTGGGGAGAGACTATGGCTACACCTTC; CDR3: CASSLGRDYGYTF
D: TRBD1; J: TRBJ1-2; size: NA; V: TRBV9; DNA: TGTGCCAGCAGCGAAAGGGACAGATCTGACGGCTACACCTTC; CDR3: CASSERDRSDGYTF
D: NA; J: TRBJ1-1; size: few; V: TRBV5-1; DNA: TGCGCCAGCAGCTGGGGGTATGGGGAAACTGAAGCTTTCTTT; CDR3: CASSWGYGETEAFF
D: NA; J: TRBJ1-1; size: NA; V: TRBV10-3; DNA: TGTGCCATCTCTATGAACACTGAAGCTTTCTTT; CDR3: CAISMNTEAFF
D: NA; J: TRBJ2-2; size: NA; V: TRBV24-1; DNA: TGTGCCACCAGTAATACAGGTTGGGGGCGGACTAGAGCCGGGGAGCTGTTTTTT; CDR3: CATSNTGWGRTRAGELFF
D: NA; J: TRBJ1-1; size: NA; V: TRBV5-1; DNA: TGCGCCAGCAGCCTCAACAGGCTAGCTTTCTTT; CDR3: CASSLNRLAFF
D: NA; J: TRBJ1-2; size: NA; V: TRBV6-5; DNA: TGTGCCAGCACCCAAAGGGGATTCTATGGCTACACCTTC; CDR3: CASTQRGFYGYTF
D: TRBD2; J: TRBJ2-3; size: NA; V: TRBV6-5; DNA: TGTGCCAGCAGTCTCCTAGCGGGGCACACAGATACGCAGTATTTT; CDR3: CASSLLAGHTDTQYF
D: TRBD1; J: TRBJ2-2; size: once; V: TRBV6-5; DNA: TGTGCCACCCAAGGACAGGGAAGGACCGGGGAGCTGTTTTTT; CDR3: CATQGQGRTGELFF
D: TRBD2; J: TRBJ2-5; size: NA; V: TRBV9; DNA: TGTGCCAGCAGCGAACCGGGACTAGTAGGGGAGACCCAGTACTTC; CDR3: CASSEPGLVGETQYF
D: NA; J: TRBJ2-2; size: few; V: TRBV7-9; DNA: TGTGCCAGCAGCTCATTTACGAACACCGGGGAGCTGTTTTTT; CDR3: CASSSFTNTGELFF
D: NA; J: TRBJ2-1; size: NA; V: TRBV7-2; DNA: TGTGCCAGCAGCTCGAGGGGTGCGGGGACTTCTGGGGAGCAGTTCTTC; CDR3: CASSSRGAGTSGEQFF
D: TRBD1; J: TRBJ1-1; size: NA; V: TRBV5-8; DNA: TGTGCCAGCAGCTTAAGGCGGACAGGTGGGACTGAAGCTTTCTTT; CDR3: CASSLRRTGGTEAFF
D: NA; J: TRBJ2-7; size: NA; V: TRBV30; DNA: TGTGCCTGGAGTGTTCTGGGTTCTCTCGAGCAGTACTTC; CDR3: CAWSVLGSLEQYF
D: NA; J: TRBJ2-2; size: few; V: TRBV5-1; DNA: TGCGCCAGCAGCTTGAGACAGGAAAACACCGGGGAGCTGTTTTTT; CDR3: CASSLRQENTGELFF
D: NA; J: TRBJ2-7; size: NA; V: TRBV10-3; DNA: TGTGCCATCAGTACAACAGACAGAAGCCTCGAGCAGTACTTC; CDR3: CAISTTDRSLEQYF
D: NA; J: TRBJ2-2; size: NA; V: TRBV5-5; DNA: TGTGCCAGCAGCTCTTTGACCCTAACCGGGGAGCTGTTTTTT; CDR3: CASSSLTLTGELFF
D: NA; J: TRBJ1-4; size: NA; V: TRBV29-1; DNA: TGCAGCGGTACAGGTCCTAATGAAAAACTGTTTTTT; CDR3: CSGTGPNEKLFF
D: TRBD2; J: TRBJ2-4; size: NA; V: TRBV7-9; DNA: TGTGCCAGCAGCTACCACGGGGAGGGTTTGGCCAAAAACATTCAGTACTTC; CDR3: CASSYHGEGLAKNIQYF
D: NA; J: TRBJ1-5; size: NA; V: TRBV5-8; DNA: TGTGCCAGCAGTCGAGGGTCAGGGAATCAGCCCCAGCATTTT; CDR3: CASSRGSGNQPQHF
D: NA; J: TRBJ2-2; size: NA; V: TRBV2; DNA: TGTGCCAGCAGTGAACATCAGGTGAACACCGGGGAGCTGTTTTTT; CDR3: CASSEHQVNTGELFF
D: NA; J: TRBJ2-4; size: NA; V: TRBV4-2; DNA: TGTGCCAGCAGCCAAGTAGGGGGAGGGCCGACCAAAAACATTCAGTACTTC; CDR3: CASSQVGGGPTKNIQYF
D: NA; J: TRBJ2-7; size: NA; V: TRBV11-2; DNA: TGTGCCAGCAGCTTAGCCTGGGACAGCGTAGCGGGATACGAGCAGTACTTC; CDR3: CASSLAWDSVAGYEQYF
D: NA; J: TRBJ2-7; size: NA; V: TRBV19; DNA: TGTGCCAGTAGCTCCGTGAGCTCCTACGAGCAGTACTTC; CDR3: CASSSVSSYEQYF
D: TRBD1; J: TRBJ2-3; size: NA; V: TRBV19; DNA: TGTGCCAGTACACAGGGGGCTGGGACGCAGTATTTT; CDR3: CASTQGAGTQYF
D: NA; J: TRBJ1-2; size: once; V: TRBV5-6; DNA: TGTGCCAGCAGCCCAGGACGGCCCAATGGCTACACCTTC; CDR3: CASSPGRPNGYTF
D: NA; J: TRBJ2-6; size: NA; V: TRBV30; DNA: TGTGCCTGGAGTCTCGGGACCGTAAGCTCTGGGGCCAACGTCCTGACTTTC; CDR3: CAWSLGTVSSGANVLTF
D: NA; J: TRBJ1-1; size: NA; V: TRBV7-2; DNA: TGTGCCAGCAGCTTAGTGGGCTTTACTGAAGCTTTCTTT; CDR3: CASSLVGFTEAFF
D: NA; J: TRBJ1-5; size: NA; V: TRBV5-1; DNA: TGCGCCAGCAGCTTGGGAGGGGCAGGGCAGGGTGACCCCCAGCATTTT; CDR3: CASSLGGAGQGDPQHF
D: NA; J: TRBJ2-6; size: NA; V: TRBV7-9; DNA: TGTGCCATCTCGGGCTCTGGGGCCAACGTCCTGACTTTC; CDR3: CAISGSGANVLTF
D: TRBD1; J: TRBJ1-1; size: NA; V: TRBV29-1; DNA: TGCAGCGGGGGACAGGGGCAATTCACTGAAGCTTTCTTT; CDR3: CSGGQGQFTEAFF
D: NA; J: TRBJ2-2; size: NA; V: TRBV10-1; DNA: TGCGCCAGCAGCTTTTCTAGGGCCAACGGGGAGCTGTTTTTT; CDR3: CASSFSRANGELFF
D: NA; J: TRBJ2-6; size: once; V: TRBV2; DNA: TGTGCCAGATCCCCGGGCAGGTTCCAGGCTGGGGCCAACGTCCTGACTTTC; CDR3: CARSPGRFQAGANVLTF
D: NA; J: TRBJ1-1; size: NA; V: TRBV5-7; DNA: TGTGCCAGCAGCTTGGCAAGGGGCGGGACTGAAGCTTTCTTT; CDR3: CASSLARGGTEAFF
D: TRBD2; J: TRBJ2-1; size: NA; V: TRBV9; DNA: TGTGCCAGCAGCCCTTCCAGCGGGAGGGCCGACAATGAGCAGTTCTTC; CDR3: CASSPSSGRADNEQFF
D: NA; J: TRBJ1-2; size: once; V: TRBV20-1; DNA: TGCAGTGCTAGTGCCGAAAATGGCTACACCTTC; CDR3: CSASAENGYTF
D: NA; J: TRBJ2-5; size: NA; V: TRBV30; DNA: TGTGCCTGGAGACTAGGGCTCAGAGGGGGGACCCAGTACTTC; CDR3: CAWRLGLRGGTQYF
D: NA; J: TRBJ1-1; size: NA; V: TRBV11-2; DNA: TGTGCCAGCAGCTTGCAACCGGGACAGAACACTGAAGCTTTCTTT; CDR3: CASSLQPGQNTEAFF
D: NA; J: TRBJ1-2; size: NA; V: TRBV7-2; DNA: TGTGCCAGCAGCCCTGCTAATTTAAATTATGGCTACACCTTC; CDR3: CASSPANLNYGYTF
D: NA; J: TRBJ2-6; size: NA; V: TRBV6-2/TRBV6-3; DNA: TGTGCCAGCAGTCACGACTACTCTGGGGCCAACGTCCTGACTTTC; CDR3: CASSHDYSGANVLTF
D: NA; J: TRBJ2-6; size: NA; V: TRBV3-1/TRBV3-2; DNA: TGTGCCAGCAGCCAAGAAATGTGTTCGGGGGCGCCGGCTTTC; CDR3: CASSQEMCSGAPAF
D: NA; J: TRBJ1-1; size: NA; V: TRBV3-1/TRBV3-2; DNA: TGTGCCAGCAGCCAAGGGGGGCGGGTTGGCACTGAAGCTTTCTTT; CDR3: CASSQGGRVGTEAFF
D: TRBD2; J: TRBJ2-7; size: NA; V: TRBV6-6; DNA: TGTGCCAGCAGTTACCGGGGACTACGGGAGCAGTACTTC; CDR3: CASSYRGLREQYF
D: NA; J: TRBJ2-4; size: NA; V: TRBV6-2/TRBV6-3; DNA: TGTGCCAGCAGTTACGTGAGGGGTATACCCAAAAACATTCAGTACTTC; CDR3: CASSYVRGIPKNIQYF
D: TRBD1; J: TRBJ1-1; size: NA; V: TRBV28; DNA: TGTGCCAGCAGCCTTGGGGGACAGGGGGGCACTGAAGCTTTCTTT; CDR3: CASSLGGQGGTEAFF